This TCR beta chain was profiled in a study of T cell responses to AZD1222 COVID-19 vaccine. Assay: immunoSEQ multiplex PCR; the TCRdb copy retains only in-frame clones and omits some. This table holds approximately 140,000 clones, nearly 95% found once. The CDR3 totals 15 residues. The germline V and J ends were trimmed by 5 bases and 5 bases, with 19 bases remaining between them. Germline CDR1 SGHRS, CDR2 YFSETQ. This chain uses TRBV5-1 with TRBJ2-5; D possibly corresponds to TRBD1 (5 bases). The source is an adult in good health. Here the sequenced sample was peripheral blood, taken on day 0 of AZD1222 vaccination. The CDR3 loop reads CASRPRQSYGETQYF. CDR3 nucleotide sequence: TGCGCCAGCAGGCCTAGACAGTCTTACGGGGAGACCCAGTACTTC.